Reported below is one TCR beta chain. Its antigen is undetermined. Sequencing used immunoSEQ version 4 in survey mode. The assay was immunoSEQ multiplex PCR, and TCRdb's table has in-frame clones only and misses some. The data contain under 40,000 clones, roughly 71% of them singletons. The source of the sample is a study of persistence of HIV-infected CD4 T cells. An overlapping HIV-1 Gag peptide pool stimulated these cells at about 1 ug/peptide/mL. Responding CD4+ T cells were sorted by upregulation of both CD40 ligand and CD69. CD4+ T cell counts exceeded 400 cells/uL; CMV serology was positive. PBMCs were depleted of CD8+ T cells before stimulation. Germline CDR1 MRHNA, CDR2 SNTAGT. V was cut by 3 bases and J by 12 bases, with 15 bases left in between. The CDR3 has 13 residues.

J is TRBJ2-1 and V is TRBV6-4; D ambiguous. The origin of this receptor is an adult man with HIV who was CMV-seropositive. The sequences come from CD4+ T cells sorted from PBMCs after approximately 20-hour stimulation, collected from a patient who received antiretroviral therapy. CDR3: CASSDHPTDAQFF. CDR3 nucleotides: TGTGCCAGCAGTGATCATCCCACCGATGCGCAGTTCTTC.